This TCR beta chain appears in the sequencing data of a study of cytomegalovirus exposure and HLA in healthy donors. As for the study in general: Early on, a data release was issued that held 65 million to 100 million unique TCRs from HLA-typed donors. Study outcomes and limitations: Later work found that TCR association rates differed between HLA loci; DRB1 had the most and HLA-C the fewest. Analyzed later, most CMV-associated TCR beta chains appeared HLA-restricted.

About this clone itself: The antigen is undetermined.

Germline V gene data show CDR1 as SGHRS and CDR2 as YFSETQ. Trimming removed 2 bases at V and 3 bases at J, with 6 bases between. The CDR3 has 12 amino acids. This PCR relied on a set of 60 Vbeta primers and 13 Jbeta primers. Original analysis: Later, some 79 million unique TCR beta chains were counted in an analysis, and approximately 10 million of them were shared. Assay used: immunoSEQ multiplex PCR; TCRdb lists only in-frame clones, some missing. Clone size and V and J calls were adopted from that table, with D and trimming inferred from the DNA. This repertoire shows 90,000 to 120,000 clones, 65% to 80% found once; its top ten account for 4%.

This clonotype originated in a woman aged 50 to 65 in good health and CMV-seropositive. J is TRBJ2-7 and V is TRBV5-1; TRBD2 might be the D (6 bases). Sequencing was carried out using PBMCs. CDR3 sequence: CASSFGGYEQYF. As DNA, the CDR3 is TGCGCCAGCAGCTTCGGGGGCTACGAGCAGTACTTC. Supplemented by reference TRBV5-1 and TRBJ2-7, the full variable domain reads KAGVTQTPRYLIKTRGQQVTLSCSPISGHRSVSWYQQTPGQGLQFLFEYFSETQRNKGNFPGRFSGRQFSNSRSEMNVSTLELGDSALYLCASSFGGYEQYFGPGTRLTVT.